One sample yielded the 2 T cell receptor beta chains listed below, sequenced in a study of shared clonotypes between healthy human individuals. TCRdb's table, derived via immunoSEQ multiplex PCR, lists solely in-frame clones and lacks some. The sample contains about 800,000 clones, about 96% of which appear only once. CD45RO-negative, CCR7-positively selected cells formed the naive CD8 fraction, excluding terminally differentiated effector memory CD45RA+ cells. The sequenced sample consisted of naive CD8+ T cells sorted from blood. The source is a man between 25 and 39 years old in good health.

The chain is built from TRBV11-2 and TRBJ2-7; D remains unclear. Germline CDR1 is SGHAT and CDR2 is FQNNGV. The CDR3 covers 14 residues. V was shortened by 5 bases and J by 2 bases, with 13 bases between the two germline ends. The CDR3 reads CASSPGSRPYEQYF. Here the CDR3 DNA reads TGTGCCAGCAGCCCCGGTTCGAGACCCTACGAGCAGTACTTC.

The chain uses TRBV7-8 and TRBJ2-3, with D possibly being TRBD1 or TRBD2 (6 bases each). V lost 5 bases to trimming and J lost 0 bases, with 12 bases between them. Germline lookup yields CDR1 SGHVS and CDR2 FQNEAQ. There are 15 residues in the CDR3. The CDR3 coding sequence is TGTGCCAGCAGCGATGGGGGGCGGAGCACAGATACGCAGTATTTT. Amino acids: CASSDGGRSTDTQYF. Full variable domain (rest looked up from reference TRBV7-8 and TRBJ2-3): GAGVSQSPRYKVAKRGQDVALRCDPISGHVSLFWYQQALGQGPEFLTYFQNEAQLDKSGLPSDRFFAERPEGSVSTLKIQRTQQEDSAVYLCASSDGGRSTDTQYFGPGTRLTVL.